The TCR beta chain under discussion was sequenced for a study of cytomegalovirus exposure and HLA in healthy donors (dated by TCRdb to about 2017). Looking at the study overall: In an earlier analysis of under 600 of the donors, around 290 Gb of sequence data and 90 million to 120 million unique TCR beta sequences from roughly 190 million T cells were reported. Around 320 gigabases of sequencing data and roughly 90 million unique TCR sequences were included in an early release covering 550 to 800 HLA-typed donors. Of the approximately 400 genotyped donors, about 80% fell in the genetic ancestry cluster associated with self-reported Caucasian donors. The study was designed to test whether signatures of past pathogen exposure could be identified by cataloging public T cell receptors. The study profiled the T cell repertoires of hundreds of subjects by immunosequencing and related them to cytomegalovirus serostatus. Besides the first cohort of roughly 640 subjects, a separate validation cohort made up of 90 to 150 different subjects was used. To predict cytomegalovirus infection status, the study brought together high-throughput TCR immunosequencing, statistical association of individual TCRs with disease status, and machine learning. A later analysis re-examined previously published TCR beta repertoires from about 700 donors and added high-resolution HLA genotyping to investigate patterns of TCR occurrence. The later analysis used no new phenotypic data to find candidate immune exposures, relying instead on TCR beta sequences and their occurrence across donors. An earlier analysis of around 640 of the donors used high-throughput TCR beta sequencing to judge whether each TCR beta V gene segment behaved as functional or pseudogenic. Donor age, sex, ethnicity and CMV serostatus were compiled together with the repertoire data. In a later genetic analysis, genome-wide SNP genotypes for about 55% of the roughly 670 donors were used, and that subset was treated as a discovery cohort. All discovery cohort repertoires had been generated on a single sequencing platform. HLA typing covered class I and class II loci at four-digit resolution. Typing coverage differed by locus: A, B, C, DRB1 and DQB1 were typed in roughly 620-640 donors, DQA1 in roughly 500, DPA1 in around 580, and DPB1 in around 490. Four to six DR-DQ haplotypes were handled as single units for association and clustering, since linkage in the cohort was strong. Among some 410 genotyped donors of the cohort, an average of roughly 240,000 unique TCR beta nucleotide sequences were sequenced per donor, around 20% of them non-productive. Summary of the overall study and its limitations: In vitro tests confirmed that a few of the cytomegalovirus-associated TCR beta chains recognize cytomegalovirus antigens. A cluster of highly shared sequence variants was judged likely to be a technical artifact of the sequencing pipeline. In a later analysis, most CMV-associated TCR beta chains were found to appear HLA-restricted, with HLA associations seemingly driven largely by CMV exposure. Because counts were too low, seventeen rarely observed V segments, including chromosome 9 orphons, were left out of the earlier analysis of some 640 of the donors. According to the authors, the approach could potentially be generalized to other disease states and immunological phenotypes. The study listed 150 to 200 TCR beta chains as associated with cytomegalovirus. Broadly in line with IMGT annotations, most TCR beta V segments showed up in productive rearrangements about 87% or about 30% of the time in an earlier analysis of approximately 640 of the donors. In a later analysis, several top co-occurrence clusters were reported to appear linked to parvovirus B19, influenza, CMV and Epstein-Barr virus. A later analysis found that HLA-associated TCR beta chains were more clonally expanded and had lower generation probabilities than equally common non-associated chains. Compared with the 666-donor mean, donors in an Asian-associated ancestry cluster had fewer N-insertions in productive TCRs, according to a later genetic analysis. Specific HLA alleles were associated with 15,000 to 20,000 TCR beta sequences at a false discovery rate of 0.05 in a later analysis. Only TCR beta chains were sequenced in this cohort, and the absence of alpha or paired-chain data limited detectable features. Because some donors lacked HLA typing at each locus, the association tests relied only on the typed subset. A further reported finding was that TCR beta sequences accurately predicted the HLA-A and HLA-B alleles for most subjects in the first cohort. When HLA alleles, especially DR and DQ, strongly co-occurred, TCR associations were difficult to assign to individual alleles. For the cohort, immune exposure information was limited to CMV serostatus. Linkage disequilibrium might explain the correlated functional status among segregating V segments, but an unknown experimental factor could not be excluded. While some public TCRs were present in many individuals, most TCR sequences turned up only very rarely across donors. Some IMGT-functional V segments, including TRBV6-2 and TRBV6-3, could not be told apart with the 87-base-pair reads, so those segments were excluded. In both the original and validation cohorts, the classifier was reported to diagnose cytomegalovirus status with high specificity and sensitivity. V-gene and J-gene trimming of TCR beta chains was associated with a missense DCLRE1C variant in a later genetic analysis, and the association was replicated in an independent cohort. Roughly uniform sequencing depth across donors was assumed in presence/absence analyses, although this assumption may not hold. In a later analysis, TCR association rates were found to vary across HLA loci, with the most associated TCRs seen for DRB1 alleles and the fewest for HLA-C alleles.

As concerns this clone: Its antigen is currently not known. Per-base qualities were not stored, and no clone one base away is much larger.

In total, 630 or so healthy bone marrow donors made up the cohort. All cohort members were sampled while nominally healthy, although unrecorded immune exposures were likely present. The donor tested CMV seronegative and was one of the 352 seronegative cohort members. Every donor gave a peripheral blood sample, and the peripheral blood mononuclear cells from that sample were used for TCR beta sequencing. Genomic DNA was extracted from the blood cell samples with the Qiagen DNeasy Blood Extraction Kit. V was cut back by 3 bases and J by 2 bases, leaving a gap of 7 bases between them. The germline V gene sets CDR1 to MDHEN and CDR2 to SYDVKM. From the cysteine up to the phenylalanine, the CDR3 has a length of 13 residues. Only the CDR3 part of the read is kept: 39 bases, read in frame from the first base. The library was generated by the immunoSEQ multiplex PCR assay. For the multiplex PCR, a mixture combining 60 forward primers for TCR Vbeta segments and 13 reverse primers for TCR Jbeta segments was used. The CDR3 region of rearranged TCR beta genes was amplified from genomic DNA with a multiplex PCR assay. The amplified TCR beta libraries were sequenced on the Illumina HiSeq System as 87-base-pair reads. Per the original workflow: Across the 700 or so repertoires, a later analysis counted tens of millions of unique TCR beta chains, around 10 million of which were shared by at least two donors. Raw reads were error-corrected and collapsed into unique sequences by a nearest-neighbor algorithm in which closely related sequences were merged to remove PCR and sequencing errors. Alignment of CDR3 sequences to IMGT reference sequences was used to assign V, D and J gene segments. For a sequence to be retained, at least a six-nucleotide match to both a V gene segment and a J gene segment was required. A rearrangement counted as productive if the CDR3 had no stop codons and remained in frame with V and J, and every other rearrangement counted as non-productive. CDR3 was defined by IMGT convention, running from the second conserved V-encoded cysteine to the conserved J-encoded phenylalanine. The earlier analysis of roughly 590 of the donors excluded any sequence lacking an unambiguous match to a single V gene segment. An earlier analysis of around 600 of the donors classified V segments as functional when productive rearrangements were above 56.7% and as segregating when the standard deviation between donors was above 5%. A statistical classification framework was developed to diagnose cytomegalovirus status using the catalog of TCR beta chain sequences. In a later analysis, TCR nucleotide sequences were compared against IMGT/GENE-DB human TR gene sequences so that V and J genes could be assigned. A later analysis assigned CDR3 sequences and most-parsimonious VDJ recombination scenarios with the TCRdist pipeline. A later analysis defined each TCR beta chain by its CDR3 amino acid sequence plus V-gene family, and excluded reads lacking a unique V-gene family. To address suspected cross-contamination and a sequencing artifact, a later analysis removed 450 to 700 highly shared, low-generation-probability nucleotide sequences. In a later analysis, a clonal expansion index for each public chain was calculated from normalized within-repertoire ranks of inferred template counts. In a later analysis, generation probabilities were computed with a VDJ recombination model fitted to out-of-frame rearrangements, and the resulting probabilities were checked against IGoR. Hypergeometric tests were used in a later analysis to score TCR-TCR, TCR-HLA and TCR-CMV co-occurrence, with a repertoire-size bias correction applied to the TCR pairs. False discovery rates were estimated in a later analysis by permuting HLA or CMV assignments 20 times. A later analysis grouped co-occurring TCRs with DBSCAN, adding TCRdist sequence similarity when clustering within HLA-allele-positive subsets. For co-occurrence clustering, repertoires with fewer than 30,000 or more than 120,000 public chains were excluded, along with several repertoires with anomalous nucleotide sharing. Drawn from immuneACCESS, this table holds only the in-frame rearrangements with V and J called that TCRdb kept. Clones are partly lost; checked studies trace under half to an unresolved V gene and leave the rest unexplained. That table supplies the V and J calls and clone size; D and trimming were determined from the DNA. The sample has approximately 210,000 clones on record, roughly 79% of them singletons. The ten top clones hold about 1.7% of the sample.

The sequencing input was PBMCs. In this chain, TRBV28 is recombined with TRBJ2-5; TRBD2 could be the D gene, as 5 bases match. The clonotype originates from a male donor in good health and CMV-seronegative. The CDR3 region has the sequence CASSLEEQETQYF. The sequenced DNA: TGTGCCAGCAGTTTGGAGGAGCAAGAGACCCAGTACTTC.